This T cell receptor (beta chain) comes out of a study of blood T cell repertoires in COVID-19. About the study: Samples of COVID-19 (acute and convalescent) were obtained from the United States, Italy and Spain.

Sequencing was performed with immunoSEQ multiplex PCR; in TCRdb, only in-frame clones are kept and a portion is missing. The sample holds about 58,000 clones; roughly 90% are singletons and the top ten take roughly an eighth. Germline CDR1 and CDR2: GTSNPN and SVGIG (reference sequence). This CDR3 comprises 17 residues. Trimming took 3 bases from V and 4 from J, leaving 25 bases between them. What was sequenced was peripheral blood. This chain uses TRBV30 with TRBJ2-7, with D perhaps matching TRBD1 (6 bases). This receptor was identified in a woman aged 55-69 years with active COVID-19. CDR3 nucleotide sequence: TGTGCCTGGAGGTCATATACAGGGAGTGAAATTCAATACGAGCAGTACTTC. Translation gives CAWRSYTGSEIQYEQYF.